Listed below are T cell receptor beta chains from one sample, sequenced in a study of CD8 T cells in Susac syndrome. MiXCR, applied by TCRdb to the immunoSEQ multiplex PCR reads, yields one record per CDR3 protein. The repertoire holds about 70,000 distinct CDR3 sequences, with just over 95% as singletons. Sequencing was performed on CD4+ T cells from PBMCs. The receptor source for this set is a human donor with multiple sclerosis. CDR3s include the opening cysteine and the closing phenylalanine or tryptophan. A D gene is named only where the DNA matches it firmly. Some rows mark clone size as missing; the rest say once, few, many or name a class of expanded clone.

d_gene,v_gene,abundance,j_gene,CDR3nt,CDR3aa
TRBD2,TRBV11-2,.,TRBJ2-3,TGTGCCAGCAGCTTAGCCAGAGTAGCGGGCCGTCGCACAGATACGCAGTATTTT,CASSLARVAGRRTDTQYF
.,TRBV9,.,TRBJ2-1,TGTGCCAGCAGCCCCGGACGGAAGTACAATGAGCAGTTCTTC,CASSPGRKYNEQFF
.,TRBV12-3/TRBV12-4,.,TRBJ1-5,TGTGCCAGCAGCCCTGACGGGGCTACTCAGCCCCAGCATTTT,CASSPDGATQPQHF
.,TRBV5-1,.,TRBJ1-4,TGCGCCAGCAGCTTAGGACCGGTTAATGAAAAACTGTTTTTT,CASSLGPVNEKLFF
.,TRBV5-1,.,TRBJ1-4,TGCGCCAGCAGGGCGGACAGTGACTATGTTTTT,CASRADSDYVF
.,TRBV13,.,TRBJ1-3,TGTGCCAGCAGGTATGGCGTTCGGAACACCATATATTTT,CASRYGVRNTIYF
.,TRBV6-5,few,TRBJ2-5,TGTGCCAGCAGTTATATGGCAGGCAGAGAGACCCAGTACTTC,CASSYMAGRETQYF
TRBD1,TRBV5-1,once,TRBJ1-1,TGCGCCAGCAGCTTGGCCGGGGCCAGGGGGAGCGCTGAAGCTTTCTTT,CASSLAGARGSAEAFF
.,TRBV11-3,.,TRBJ1-1,TGTGCCAGCAGCTTAGAGGGGGCCCAGAACACTGAAGCTTTCTTT,CASSLEGAQNTEAFF
.,TRBV3-1,.,TRBJ1-1,TGTGCCAGCAGCCAAGCGGCCTCAGTGTTCTTT,CASSQAASVFF
TRBD1,TRBV23-1,once,TRBJ1-2,TGCGCCAGCAGTCAATCAGGAGGGGTGCAGGACAGGGTTATTGACACCTTC,CASSQSGGVQDRVIDTF
.,TRBV19,.,TRBJ2-1,TGTGCCAGTAGTATCGCCGGGGGCTCCTACAATGAGCAGTTCTTC,CASSIAGGSYNEQFF
.,TRBV20-1,once,TRBJ1-2,TGCAGTGCTAGTCCAGCCGGCGGGGCGTTTGACTATGGCTACACCTTC,CSASPAGGAFDYGYTF
TRBD2,TRBV20-1,.,TRBJ2-5,TGCAGTGCCCCCCCTAGCGGGGGCAAGGAGACCCAGTACTTC,CSAPPSGGKETQYF
.,TRBV19,.,TRBJ1-6,TGTGCCAGTACTACGTTGGAAAACCACAATTCACCCCTCCACTTT,CASTTLENHNSPLHF
.,TRBV5-1,once,TRBJ2-3,TGCGCCAGCAGCTTGGAAGGCAGGGCTAGCACAGATACGCAGTATTTT,CASSLEGRASTDTQYF
.,TRBV9,.,TRBJ2-7,TGTGCCAGCAGCGTAGCAGGACAGAGCCCCTACGAGCAGTACTTC,CASSVAGQSPYEQYF